The text below deals with one T cell receptor beta chain. This specimen comes from a study of cytomegalovirus exposure and HLA in healthy donors. About the research overall: Around 77 million unique TCRs from HLA-typed donors made up an early data release.

Primers for the PCR totalled 60 Vbeta and 13 Jbeta. Repertoires were generated with immunoSEQ multiplex PCR, while TCRdb's copy carries only in-frame clones and drops some. The sample has about 120,000 clones; 74% are singletons. V dropped 7 bases and J dropped 6; count of bases not matched to a gene: 7. Germline-derived CDR1 and CDR2 are SNHLY and FYNNEI. The CDR3 totals 15 residues. The receptor comes from a human donor in good health. Sequenced material: PBMCs. The genes are TRBV2 and TRBJ2-1; TRBD2 matches at 12 bases. Here the CDR3 reads CASNLLAGGPNEQFF. CDR3 DNA: TGTGCCAGCAACTTACTAGCGGGGGGACCCAATGAGCAGTTCTTC.